Reported below is one T cell receptor beta chain. Its specificity is not known. The sample originates from a study of blood T cells in healthy people across ages. The use of a sample-barcoded 5' primer and a J-beta primer mix characterized a second PCR of about 6 to 11 cycles. TCRdb passed the 5' RACE reads through MiXCR, listing each CDR3 protein once. Counted here are approximately 690,000 distinct CDR3 sequences, 58% occurring once; the ten biggest clones make up over 30%. This CDR3 is 14 amino acids long. V was clipped by 3 bases and J by 5 bases, with 10 bases between them. Findings and caveats of the study: PBMCs left unsorted prevented a conclusive naive versus antigen-experienced comparison. Older age went with lower TCR beta diversity per million T cells, in a roughly linear way.

Material for sequencing was blood. The receptor's source is a man in his 60s in good health. This rearrangement joins TRBV12-3 or TRBV12-4 to TRBJ1-4; D gene uncertain. This chain's CDR3 is CASSLVRENEKLFF. CDR3 bases: TGTGCCAGCAGTTTGGTACGGGAAAATGAAAAACTGTTTTTT.